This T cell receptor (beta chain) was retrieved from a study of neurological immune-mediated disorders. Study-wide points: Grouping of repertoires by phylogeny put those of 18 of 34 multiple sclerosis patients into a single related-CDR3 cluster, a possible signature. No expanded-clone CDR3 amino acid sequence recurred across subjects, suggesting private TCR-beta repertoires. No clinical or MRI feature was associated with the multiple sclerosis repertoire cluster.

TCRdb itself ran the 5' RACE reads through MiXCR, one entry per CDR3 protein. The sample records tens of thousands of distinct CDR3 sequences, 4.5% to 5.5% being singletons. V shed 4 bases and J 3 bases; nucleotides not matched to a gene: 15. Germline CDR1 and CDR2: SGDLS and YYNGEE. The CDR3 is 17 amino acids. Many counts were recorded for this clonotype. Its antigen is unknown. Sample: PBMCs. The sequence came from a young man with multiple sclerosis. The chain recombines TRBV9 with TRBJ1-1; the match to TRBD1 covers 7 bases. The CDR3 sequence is CASSTRGTGMLDTEAFF. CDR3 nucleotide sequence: TGTGCCAGCAGCACCAGGGGGACCGGAATGTTGGACACTGAAGCTTTCTTT.